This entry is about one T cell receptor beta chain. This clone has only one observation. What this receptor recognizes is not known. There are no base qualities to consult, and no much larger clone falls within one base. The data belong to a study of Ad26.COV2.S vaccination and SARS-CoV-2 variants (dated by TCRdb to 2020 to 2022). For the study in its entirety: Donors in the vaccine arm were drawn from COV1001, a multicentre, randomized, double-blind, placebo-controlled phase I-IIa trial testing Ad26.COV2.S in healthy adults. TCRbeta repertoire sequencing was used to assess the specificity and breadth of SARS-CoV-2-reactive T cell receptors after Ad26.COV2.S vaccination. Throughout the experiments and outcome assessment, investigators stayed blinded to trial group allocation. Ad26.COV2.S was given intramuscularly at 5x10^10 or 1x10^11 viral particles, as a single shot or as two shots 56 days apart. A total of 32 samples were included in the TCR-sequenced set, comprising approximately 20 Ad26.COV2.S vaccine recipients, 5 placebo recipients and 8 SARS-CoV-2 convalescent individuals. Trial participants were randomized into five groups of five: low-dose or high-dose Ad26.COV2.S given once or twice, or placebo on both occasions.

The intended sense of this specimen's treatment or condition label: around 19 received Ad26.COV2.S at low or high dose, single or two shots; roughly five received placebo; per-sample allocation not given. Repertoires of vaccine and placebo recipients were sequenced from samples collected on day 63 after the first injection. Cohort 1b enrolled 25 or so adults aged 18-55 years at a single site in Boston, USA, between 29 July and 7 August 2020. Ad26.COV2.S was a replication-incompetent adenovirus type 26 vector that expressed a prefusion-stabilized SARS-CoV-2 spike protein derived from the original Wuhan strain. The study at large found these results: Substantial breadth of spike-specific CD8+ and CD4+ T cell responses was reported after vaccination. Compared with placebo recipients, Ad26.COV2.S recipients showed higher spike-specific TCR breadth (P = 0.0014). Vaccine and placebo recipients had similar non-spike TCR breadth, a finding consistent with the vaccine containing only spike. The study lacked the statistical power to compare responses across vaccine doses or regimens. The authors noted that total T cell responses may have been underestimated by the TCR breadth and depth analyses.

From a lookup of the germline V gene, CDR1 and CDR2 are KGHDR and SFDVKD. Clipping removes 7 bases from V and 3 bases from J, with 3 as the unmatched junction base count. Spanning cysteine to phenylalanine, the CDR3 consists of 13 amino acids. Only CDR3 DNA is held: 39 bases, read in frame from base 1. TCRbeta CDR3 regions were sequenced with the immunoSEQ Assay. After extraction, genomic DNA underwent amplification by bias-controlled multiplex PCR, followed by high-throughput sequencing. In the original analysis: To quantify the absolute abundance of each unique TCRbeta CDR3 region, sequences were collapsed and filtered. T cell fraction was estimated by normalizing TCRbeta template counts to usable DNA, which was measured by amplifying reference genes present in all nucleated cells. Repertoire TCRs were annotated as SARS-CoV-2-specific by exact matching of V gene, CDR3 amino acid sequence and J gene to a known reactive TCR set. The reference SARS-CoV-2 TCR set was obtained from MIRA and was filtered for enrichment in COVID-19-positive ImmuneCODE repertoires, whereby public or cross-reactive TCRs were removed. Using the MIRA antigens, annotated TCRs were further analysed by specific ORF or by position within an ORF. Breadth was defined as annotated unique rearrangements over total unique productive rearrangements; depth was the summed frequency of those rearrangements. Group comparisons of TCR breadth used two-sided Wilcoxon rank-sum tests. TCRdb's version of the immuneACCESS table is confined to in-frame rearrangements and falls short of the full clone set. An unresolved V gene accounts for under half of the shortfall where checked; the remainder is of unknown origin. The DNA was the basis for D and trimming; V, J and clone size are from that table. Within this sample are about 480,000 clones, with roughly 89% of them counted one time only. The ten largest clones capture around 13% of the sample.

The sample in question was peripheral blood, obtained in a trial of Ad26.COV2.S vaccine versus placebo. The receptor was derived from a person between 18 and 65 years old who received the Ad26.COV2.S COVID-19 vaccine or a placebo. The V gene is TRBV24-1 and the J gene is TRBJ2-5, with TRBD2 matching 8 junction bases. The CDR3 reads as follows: CATRAGGEETQYF. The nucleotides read TGTGCCACCAGGGCGGGGGGAGAAGAGACCCAGTACTTC.